Below are 28 T cell receptor beta chains sequenced from a single sample in a study of T cell responses to AZD1222 COVID-19 vaccine (TCRdb year 2021). Library preparation was by the immunoSEQ multiplex PCR assay. TCRdb obtained this table from immuneACCESS and retained in-frame rearrangements with V and J assigned. These tables miss some clones; where compared with another copy, unresolved V genes account for less than half of the shortfall, and the remainder is unexplained. The sample table holds roughly 120,000 clones, of which 75% to 95% were seen once. Approximately 2.5% of the sample is in the top ten clones. This specimen's time point label, per the study, means: baseline before first vaccination. The sequenced sample was peripheral blood, obtained on day 0 of AZD1222 vaccination. The receptors come from an adult in good health.

This sequence joins TRBV5-4 and TRBJ2-1; 9 bases match TRBD1. Per the germline V gene, CDR1 is SGHNT and CDR2 is YYREEE (reference sequence). The CDR3 extends over 15 amino acids. Trimming took 4 bases from V and 2 from J; bases not matched to a gene: 4. The CDR3 sequence: CASSPGTGPYNEQFF. In DNA form, the CDR3 reads TGTGCCAGCAGCCCCGGGACAGGGCCCTACAATGAGCAGTTCTTC. Full variable domain (remainder filled in from reference TRBV5-4 and TRBJ2-1): ETGVTQSPTHLIKTRGQQVTLRCSSQSGHNTVSWYQQALGQGPQFIFQYYREEENGRGNFPPRFSGLQFPNYSSELNVNALELDDSALYLCASSPGTGPYNEQFFGPGTRLTVL.

The rearrangement uses TRBV19 and TRBJ2-2; tentative D call: TRBD2 (5 bases). CDR1 is LNHDA, CDR2 SQIVND, per germline (reference sequence). The CDR3 extends over 15 amino acids. Between the trimmed V and J ends, which lost 3 bases and 4 bases, there was a span of 12 bases. CDR3 sequence reads: CASSILAAGTGELFF. The CDR3 DNA is TGTGCCAGTAGTATCTTGGCGGCGGGCACCGGGGAGCTGTTTTTT.

The V call is TRBV7-3, the J call TRBJ2-7; D possibly corresponds to TRBD1 (5 bases). With 6 bases removed from V and 1 base from J, the gap between germline ends came to 10 bases. CDR1 SGHTA and CDR2 FQGTGA come from the germline V gene. The CDR3 spans 13 residues. The chain's CDR3 is CASSQAGSYEQYF. CDR3 nucleotide sequence: TGTGCCAGCAGTCAAGCAGGGTCCTACGAGCAGTACTTC.

This chain links TRBV4-2 with TRBJ2-3, with 9 positions matching TRBD2. J lost 4 bases, V lost 2 bases, and 4 bases had no gene match. The germline V gene has CDR1 LGHNA and CDR2 YNFKEQ. CDR3 length: 15 residues. CDR3 sequence: CASSQPSGAADTQYF. The CDR3 DNA is TGTGCCAGCAGCCAACCTAGCGGGGCGGCAGATACGCAGTATTTT.

The genes are TRBV19 and TRBJ2-7; weak D call: TRBD1 (6 bases). CDR1 and CDR2 (germline): LNHDA, SQIVND (reference sequence). Between the trimmed V and J ends, which lost 5 bases and 5 bases, there was a span of 13 bases. CDR3 length: 13 residues. In nucleotides, the CDR3 is TGTGCCAGTAGTCCCAGGGGACGGGACGAGCAGTACTTC. Its protein is CASSPRGRDEQYF.

This chain uses TRBV5-4 with TRBJ1-2; 7 positions agree with TRBD1. The J segment lost 8 bases and the V segment lost 4 bases, leaving 14 bases of the junction unmatched. This CDR3 is built from 15 residues. Germline V gene sequence: CDR1 SGHNT, CDR2 YYREEE (reference sequence). The CDR3 DNA reads TGTGCCAGCAGCATGTTGACAGGGCGATTAGAGGGCTACACCTTC. As protein: CASSMLTGRLEGYTF.

CDR3 nucleotides: TGTGCCACCCCCACAGGGCCTTACCAAGAGACCCAGTACTTC. It yields the protein CATPTGPYQETQYF. The V gene is TRBV7-9, the J gene TRBJ2-5; the D gene is possibly TRBD1 (6 bases). CDR3 length equals 14 residues. Per germline, CDR1 SEHNR and CDR2 FQNEAQ (reference sequence). The ends were cut back, 10 bases at V and 0 bases at J, with 15 bases in the middle.

This clone occurred a few times. The chain is built from TRBV3-1 (or the pseudogene TRBV3-2) and TRBJ2-1; D unclear. From germline, CDR1 is LGHDT and CDR2 YNNKEL (reference sequence). The CDR3 totals 14 residues. V lost 0 bases and J 0 bases, leaving 3 bases between the germline ends. The CDR3 DNA sequence: TGTGCCAGCAGCCAAGAGAGCTCCTACAATGAGCAGTTCTTC. Protein sequence: CASSQESSYNEQFF.

The chain joins TRBV12-3 or TRBV12-4 to TRBJ1-2; D is possibly TRBD1 (6 bases). The CDR3 consists of 13 residues. V was cut by 3 bases and J by 6 bases, with 11 bases left in between. CDR3 bases: TGTGCCAGCAGTTTGCGGCAGGGGAATGGCTACACCTTC. Its translation: CASSLRQGNGYTF.

The chain employs TRBV7-9 and TRBJ2-2, with 10 bases lining up with TRBD2. V trimming: 8 bases; J trimming: 2 bases; junction bases outside the gene matches: 17. The CDR3 extends over 19 amino acids. Looked up from germline, CDR1 is SEHNR and CDR2 is FQNEAQ (reference sequence). The CDR3 DNA reads as TGTGCCAGCCCTCTGAGGACTAGCGGCCCTCCGGGAAACACCGGGGAGCTGTTTTTT. The encoded protein is CASPLRTSGPPGNTGELFF.

CDR3 region: CASSPGLEQYF. CDR3 DNA sequence: TGTGCCAGCTCACCCGGACTAGAGCAGTACTTC. The V and J genes are TRBV18 and TRBJ2-7; D possibly corresponds to TRBD2 (6 bases). Germline V gives CDR1 KGHSH, CDR2 LQKENI. Trimming removed 3 bases from V and 7 bases from J, with 7 bases in between. The CDR3 runs to 11 residues.

This clone was found once. The chain uses TRBV7-8 and TRBJ2-7; D may be TRBD2 (6 bases). The ends were cut back, 1 base at V and 6 bases at J, with 13 bases in the middle. This CDR3 has 14 amino acids. CDR1 SGHVS and CDR2 FQNEAQ come from the germline V gene. The CDR3 DNA follows: TGTGCCAGCAGCTTAGAGGTGGGGGGATTCGAGCAGTACTTC. This encodes CASSLEVGGFEQYF.

The chain links TRBV15 to TRBJ2-7; the match to TRBD1 covers 10 bases. Trimming took 2 bases from V and 5 from J; bases not matched to a gene: 15. The CDR3 loop spans 18 amino acids. Germline loops: CDR1 LNHNV, CDR2 YYDKDF (reference sequence). In DNA, the CDR3 is TGTGCCACCAGCAGAAATGGGGGACAGGGGATCCCAGCCAACGAGCAGTACTTC. It codes for CATSRNGGQGIPANEQYF.

This clone was seen more than once but under ten times. The chain has TRBV14 and TRBJ2-1, with no clear D. Trimming pared 0 bases from V and 8 bases from J, leaving 8 bases between. CDR1 and CDR2 (germline): SGHDN, FVKESK. CDR3 length: 13 amino acids. CDR3 sequence (DNA): TGTGCCAGCAGCCAAGATGTGATGGATGAGCAGTTCTTC. This encodes CASSQDVMDEQFF.

The V and J genes are TRBV14 and TRBJ1-1; a possible D gene is TRBD1 (6 bases). The CDR3 consists of 15 residues. CDR1 and CDR2 (germline): SGHDN, FVKESK. V shed 5 bases and J shed 1 base, with 14 bases lying between them. For the CDR3, the DNA is TGTGCCAGCAGCATCCGGGGGGCCTCGAACACTGAAGCTTTCTTT. Protein: CASSIRGASNTEAFF.

The genes are TRBV4-1 and TRBJ1-1; D is uncertain. V was shortened by 2 bases and J by 4 bases, with 5 bases between the two germline ends. This CDR3 contains 12 residues. Germline V gene lookup returns CDR1 MGHRA and CDR2 YSYEKL. CDR3 nucleotide sequence: TGCGCCAGCAGCCAATGGGGCACTGAAGCTTTCTTT. Its translation is CASSQWGTEAFF.

V gene TRBV4-2 combines with J gene TRBJ2-7, with 7 bases aligning to TRBD2. Germline loops: CDR1 LGHNA, CDR2 YNFKEQ. The CDR3 has 15 amino acids. Trimming removed 4 bases from V and 0 bases from J; junction bases left unmatched: 6. The DNA for the CDR3 is TGTGCCAGCAGCCTCGGACTAGAGACCTCCTACGAGCAGTACTTC. This gives the protein CASSLGLETSYEQYF.

V is TRBV5-1 and J is TRBJ1-2, with D unclear. Germline values: CDR1 SGHRS, CDR2 YFSETQ. Trimming removed 4 bases from V and 4 bases from J, with 14 bases in between. The CDR3 sequence is 14 residues long. Written as DNA, the CDR3 is TGCGCCAGCAGCACGACGGAGGGAGGCTATGGCTACACCTTC. Its protein is CASSTTEGGYGYTF.

This chain uses TRBV2 with TRBJ2-7; no definite D call. Trimming stripped 7 bases from V and 3 bases from J, with 19 bases between. This CDR3 has 15 amino acids. Germline CDR1 SNHLY, CDR2 FYNNEI. DNA of the CDR3: TGTGCCAGCATCCAAGACCCGGTTAACAGCTACGAGCAGTACTTC. Translation: CASIQDPVNSYEQYF.

V usage is TRBV27 and J usage is TRBJ2-1; D possibly matches TRBD1 or TRBD2 (5 bases each). The CDR3 spans 11 residues. The germline V gene has CDR1 MNHEY and CDR2 SMNVEV (reference sequence). V shed 4 bases and J shed 7 bases, with 5 bases lying between them. The CDR3 sequence is CASSWGNEQFF. CDR3 in DNA: TGTGCCAGCAGTTGGGGGAATGAGCAGTTCTTC.

This chain uses TRBV5-4 with TRBJ2-4, with no clear D. CDR1 and CDR2 from the germline V gene are SGHNT and YYREEE (reference sequence). Deletions cut 2 bases from V and 0 bases from J, with 6 bases between. The CDR3 loop spans 14 amino acids. CDR3 nucleotide sequence: TGTGCCAGCAGCTTAGATCTAGCCAAAAACATTCAGTACTTC. This translates into CASSLDLAKNIQYF.

This chain joins TRBV18 and TRBJ2-7; weak D call: TRBD2 (6 bases). The length of the CDR3 is 15 residues. CDR1 and CDR2 (germline): KGHSH, LQKENI. Trimming removed 0 bases from V and 4 bases from J, with 13 bases in between. The CDR3 region has the DNA TGTGCCAGCTCACCACCTACGGGACTGCTGTACGAGCAGTACTTC. This translates into CASSPPTGLLYEQYF. The full variable domain, its missing parts supplied by reference TRBV18 and TRBJ2-7, is NAGVMQNPRHLVRRRGQEARLRCSPMKGHSHVYWYRQLPEEGLKFMVYLQKENIIDESGMPKERFSAEFPKEGPSILRIQQVVRGDSAAYFCASSPPTGLLYEQYFGPGTRLTVT.

The rearrangement uses TRBV5-6 and TRBJ1-6; the match to TRBD1 covers 8 bases. V gave up 4 bases and J gave up 10 bases; unmatched junction bases: 13. The CDR3 has 16 residues. Germline V gene data show CDR1 as SGHDT and CDR2 as YYEEEE. The chain's CDR3 is CASSGRGWTGSSPLHF. In nucleotides, the CDR3 is TGTGCCAGCAGCGGGAGGGGTTGGACAGGGAGCTCACCCCTCCACTTT.

The V and J genes are TRBV7-9 and TRBJ1-1; a weak D match, TRBD1 (6 bases). The CDR3 has 12 amino acids. The germline V gene has CDR1 SEHNR and CDR2 FQNEAQ (reference sequence). Trimming left V 7 bases short and J 8 bases short, with 14 bases between. CDR3 sequence (DNA): TGTGCCAGCACTTCGGGGGCGACGGAAGCTTTCTTT. Protein product: CASTSGATEAFF.

J is TRBJ2-7 and V is TRBV7-9; possible D gene TRBD2, 6 bases. Per the germline V gene, CDR1 is SEHNR and CDR2 is FQNEAQ (reference sequence). The CDR3 extends over 14 amino acids. V dropped 11 bases and J dropped 2 bases, with 19 bases sitting between them. CDR3 sequence: CAVGVGGEPYEQYF. The CDR3 region has the DNA TGTGCCGTAGGGGTGGGGGGTGAGCCCTACGAGCAGTACTTC.

This chain connects TRBV7-9 to TRBJ1-1, with D tentatively TRBD1 (5 bases). CDR1 is SEHNR, CDR2 FQNEAQ, per germline (reference sequence). This CDR3 has 15 residues. V was trimmed by 1 base and J by 3 bases, leaving 12 bases between them. CDR3 protein: CASSLVRGPYTEAFF. The CDR3 nucleotides read TGTGCCAGCAGCTTAGTCCGGGGACCTTACACTGAAGCTTTCTTT.

This chain joins TRBV15 and TRBJ1-2; D is uncertain. CDR3 length: 15 amino acids. The germline V gene has CDR1 LNHNV and CDR2 YYDKDF (reference sequence). Trimming removed 0 bases at V and 4 bases at J, with 12 bases between. CDR3 DNA sequence: TGTGCCACCAGCAGAGATCTAACTACGGTCTATGGCTACACCTTC. It yields the protein CATSRDLTTVYGYTF. The variable domain in full, with the rest retrieved from reference TRBV15 and TRBJ1-2, is DAMVIQNPRYQVTQFGKPVTLSCSQTLNHNVMYWYQQKSSQAPKLLFHYYDKDFNNEADTPDNFQSRRPNTSFCFLDIRSPGLGDTAMYLCATSRDLTTVYGYTFGSGTRLTVV.

The rearrangement links TRBV2 to TRBJ1-5, with D perhaps TRBD1 (6 bases). The germline CDR1 and CDR2 sequences are SNHLY and FYNNEI. V lost 2 bases and J lost 5, with 13 bases in between. The CDR3 length is 15 residues. CDR3 bases: TGTGCCAGCAGTGAAAAACAGGGATGGGATCAGCCCCAGCATTTT. Its protein product is CASSEKQGWDQPQHF.